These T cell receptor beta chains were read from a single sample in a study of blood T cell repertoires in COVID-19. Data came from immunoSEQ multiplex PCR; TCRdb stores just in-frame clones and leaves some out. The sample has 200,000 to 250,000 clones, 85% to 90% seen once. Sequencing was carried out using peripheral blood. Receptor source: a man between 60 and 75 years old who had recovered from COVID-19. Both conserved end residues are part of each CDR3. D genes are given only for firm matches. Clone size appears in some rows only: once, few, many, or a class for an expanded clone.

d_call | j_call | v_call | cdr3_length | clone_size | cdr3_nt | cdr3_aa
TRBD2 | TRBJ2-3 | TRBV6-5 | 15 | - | TGTGCCAGCGGTTGGGGAGCGGGACGCACAGATACGCAGTATTTT | CASGWGAGRTDTQYF
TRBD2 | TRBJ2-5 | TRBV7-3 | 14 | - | TGTGCCAGCAGCTTAACGGGGGGGCAAGAGACCCAGTACTTC | CASSLTGGQETQYF
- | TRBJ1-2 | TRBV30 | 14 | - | TGTGCCTGGAGTGTACTCGGGGTAAACTATGGCTACACCTTC | CAWSVLGVNYGYTF
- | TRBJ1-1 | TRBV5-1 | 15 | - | TGCGCCAGCAGCTTCGTAAGGGCCAGGGGCACTGAAGCTTTCTTT | CASSFVRARGTEAFF
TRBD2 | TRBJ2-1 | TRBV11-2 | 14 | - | TGTGCCAGCAGTCATAGCGGGGGCGTGGGTGAGCAGTTCTTC | CASSHSGGVGEQFF
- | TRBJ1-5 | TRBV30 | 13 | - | TGTGCCTGGAGTGAGCAGGGCGGTCAGCCCCAGCATTTT | CAWSEQGGQPQHF
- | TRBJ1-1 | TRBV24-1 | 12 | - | TGTGCCACCAGTGATTTGAGAGGTGAAGCTTTCTTT | CATSDLRGEAFF
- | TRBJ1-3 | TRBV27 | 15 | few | TGTGCCAGCAGTTTGACTGGAACCTCTGGAAACACCATATATTTT | CASSLTGTSGNTIYF
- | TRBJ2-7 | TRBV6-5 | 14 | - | TGTGCCAGCGCCTCGGGGGTAGACAAAGTCGAGCAGTACTTC | CASASGVDKVEQYF
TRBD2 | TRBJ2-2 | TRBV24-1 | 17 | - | TGTGCCACCAGTGACGCAGGACTAGCGGGGAACACCGGGGAGCTGTTTTTT | CATSDAGLAGNTGELFF
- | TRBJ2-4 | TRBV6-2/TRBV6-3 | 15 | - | TGTGCCAGCAGCCAGGAGGGGTTTCCCAAAAACATTCAGTACTTC | CASSQEGFPKNIQYF
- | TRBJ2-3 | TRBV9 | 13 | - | TGTGCCAGCAGTCCAGGGGGCACAGATACGCAGTATTTT | CASSPGGTDTQYF
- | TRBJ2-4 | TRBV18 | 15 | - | TGTGCCAGCTCACCGGAGGCGGGGTCAGAAAACATTCAGTACTTC | CASSPEAGSENIQYF
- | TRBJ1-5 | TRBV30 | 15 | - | TGTGCCTGCACTCGAGGGGGGGCGGGCAATCAGCCCCAGCATTTT | CACTRGGAGNQPQHF
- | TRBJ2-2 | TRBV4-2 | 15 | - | TGTGCCAGCAGCCAAGATGCCCGGGACACCGGGGAGCTGTTTTTT | CASSQDARDTGELFF
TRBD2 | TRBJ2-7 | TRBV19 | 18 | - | TGTGCCAGTAGCATCCGAAGGCTAGCGGGCACCGTTTCCTACGAGCAGTACTTC | CASSIRRLAGTVSYEQYF
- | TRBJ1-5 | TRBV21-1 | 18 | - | TGTGCCAGCAGCAAAGCGCTTTCATCCAGGGATAGCAATCAGCCCCAGCATTTT | CASSKALSSRDSNQPQHF
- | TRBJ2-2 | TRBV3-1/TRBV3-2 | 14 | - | TGTGCCAGCAGCCCGGGGATCAGTGCCGGGGAGCTGTTTTTT | CASSPGISAGELFF
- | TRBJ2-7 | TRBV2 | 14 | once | TGTGCCAGCAGTGCATCGGGAGCGTACTACGAGCAGTACTTC | CASSASGAYYEQYF
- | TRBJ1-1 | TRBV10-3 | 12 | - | TGTGCCATCAGTACAGGGTCCCCTGAAGCTTTCTTT | CAISTGSPEAFF
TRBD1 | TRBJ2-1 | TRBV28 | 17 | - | TGTGCCAGCCTACCAGGGGGCCCTATGAGCTCCTACAATGAGCAGTTCTTC | CASLPGGPMSSYNEQFF
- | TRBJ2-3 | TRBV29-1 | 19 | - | TGCAGCGTTGACGAGTCCGGAGCTCGAAGGGGGTCGCAGCGGAATACGCAGTATTTT | CSVDESGARRGSQRNTQYF
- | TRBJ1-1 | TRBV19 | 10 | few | TGTGCCAGTAGTTACGGGGTAGCTTTCTTT | CASSYGVAFF
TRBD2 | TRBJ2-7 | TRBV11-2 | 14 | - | TGTGCCAGCAGCTTATCCGGGACTATCTACGAGCAGTACTTC | CASSLSGTIYEQYF
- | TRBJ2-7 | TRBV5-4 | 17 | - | TGTGCCAGCAGCTTGTGGTGGGGAGCGACCCGATCCCACGAGCAGTACTTC | CASSLWWGATRSHEQYF
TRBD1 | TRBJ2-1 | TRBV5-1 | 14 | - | TGCGCCAGCAGTAGCGACAGGGGTTCCAATGAGCAGTTCTTC | CASSSDRGSNEQFF
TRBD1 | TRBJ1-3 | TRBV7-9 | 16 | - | TGTGCCAGCAGCCGTCAACAGGGGGTCTCTGGAAACACCATATATTTT | CASSRQQGVSGNTIYF
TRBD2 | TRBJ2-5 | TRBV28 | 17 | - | TGTGCCAGCAGTTCAGGATTACTAGCGGGAGCTTCAGAGACCCAGTACTTC | CASSSGLLAGASETQYF
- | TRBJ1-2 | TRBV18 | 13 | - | TGTGCCAGCTCACCCGCGGGCGACTATGGCTACACCTTC | CASSPAGDYGYTF
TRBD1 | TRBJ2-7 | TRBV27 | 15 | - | TGTGCCAGCAGTTTCGGACAGGCACTCTCCTACGAGCAGTACTTC | CASSFGQALSYEQYF
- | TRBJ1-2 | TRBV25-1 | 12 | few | TGTGCCAGCAGTGTGGACAGCTATGGCTACACCTTC | CASSVDSYGYTF
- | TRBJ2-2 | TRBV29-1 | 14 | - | TGCAGCGGGGGGACACCCGATAGCACCGGGGAGCTGTTTTTT | CSGGTPDSTGELFF
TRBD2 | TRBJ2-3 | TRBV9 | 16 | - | TGTGCCAGCAGCGTAGTCCGGCGGGGGTTCATCGATACGCAGTATTTT | CASSVVRRGFIDTQYF
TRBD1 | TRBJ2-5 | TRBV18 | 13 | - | TGTGCCAGCTCACCGGGACAGCAAGAGACCCAGTACTTC | CASSPGQQETQYF